These T cell receptor beta chains were read from a single sample in a study of blood T cell repertoires in COVID-19. Sequenced by immunoSEQ multiplex PCR; TCRdb stores in-frame clones only, minus some. The profile covers 200,000 to 250,000 clones, with just under 90% appearing a single time and less than 3% taken by the ten largest. The source material was peripheral blood. Receptor source: a man under 40 with COVID-19, enrolled during active disease. Each CDR3 is given without its conserved first and last residue. Fields, in order: V gene, CDR3 protein.

v_gene: TRBV5-1
CDR3aa: ASSSSQGTYEQY

v_gene: TRBV30
CDR3aa: AWSVSALECYT

v_gene: TRBV11-2
CDR3aa: ASRYRDRGLREQF

v_gene: TRBV6-1
CDR3aa: ASSEFGENTEAF

v_gene: TRBV6-1
CDR3aa: ASSELLAATDTQY

v_gene: TRBV28
CDR3aa: ASSLGGNSGNTIY

v_gene: TRBV10-3
CDR3aa: ATRGAGGPSGANVLT

v_gene: TRBV11-1
CDR3aa: ASSLRAGFNEQF

v_gene: TRBV9
CDR3aa: ASSVITGITEAF

v_gene: TRBV28
CDR3aa: ASRITGTYRGYT

v_gene: TRBV5-4
CDR3aa: ASSLVMAGEQY

v_gene: TRBV19
CDR3aa: ASNEAMLRYGYT

v_gene: TRBV11-2
CDR3aa: ASSLTTGGMNTEAF

v_gene: TRBV19
CDR3aa: ASSFDRGPYNEQF

v_gene: TRBV7-9
CDR3aa: ASSLQTGANSPLH

v_gene: TRBV5-1
CDR3aa: ASREPGQANTGELF

v_gene: TRBV7-9
CDR3aa: ASSLLGGFSGNTIY

v_gene: TRBV28
CDR3aa: ASNVLAGGPAEQF

v_gene: TRBV4-1
CDR3aa: ASSQDRRGRVGT

v_gene: TRBV3-1/TRBV3-2
CDR3aa: ASSQATGARGYT

v_gene: TRBV11-1
CDR3aa: ASSDSMGGTEAF

v_gene: TRBV10-3
CDR3aa: AISLSGTVNEQF

v_gene: TRBV2
CDR3aa: ASSEGQGGSTDEQY

v_gene: TRBV28
CDR3aa: ASSSGLAELSETQY

v_gene: TRBV7-3
CDR3aa: ASSLKGVPGQYPYEQY

v_gene: TRBV29-1
CDR3aa: SIVRTAYNEQF

v_gene: TRBV7-7
CDR3aa: ASSLVPGGGNEQF

v_gene: TRBV6-6
CDR3aa: ASRAGGISKNIQY

v_gene: TRBV4-2
CDR3aa: ASSQASGQGGVGGYT

v_gene: TRBV6-5
CDR3aa: ASSYWGQNTEAF

v_gene: TRBV19
CDR3aa: ASTTWTALNYGYT

v_gene: TRBV5-1
CDR3aa: ASSYDRGGYT

v_gene: TRBV4-2
CDR3aa: ASSQVGGRVNNEQF

v_gene: TRBV18
CDR3aa: ASSPMAGGNTGELF

v_gene: TRBV7-2
CDR3aa: ASSSPRTGDYGYT

v_gene: TRBV16
CDR3aa: ASSQGAGGYT

v_gene: TRBV6-5
CDR3aa: ASSTTGGPNQPQH

v_gene: TRBV7-9
CDR3aa: ATQGGLYQPQH

v_gene: TRBV27
CDR3aa: ASSLQAHGTSGGDTQY

v_gene: TRBV19
CDR3aa: ASSTSPSSYNEQF

v_gene: TRBV4-1
CDR3aa: ASSQDPYLNEKLF

v_gene: TRBV27
CDR3aa: ASTFTGQLNSPLH

v_gene: TRBV6-6
CDR3aa: ASRDSTGANTEAF

v_gene: TRBV11-1
CDR3aa: ASSLAGGISRAF

v_gene: TRBV4-3
CDR3aa: ASSQGFGDTYGYT

v_gene: TRBV24-1
CDR3aa: ATSRGGTNTGELF

v_gene: TRBV9
CDR3aa: ASSARPGLSSRATNEKLF

v_gene: TRBV9
CDR3aa: ASSVESQAVYGYT

v_gene: TRBV7-9
CDR3aa: ASSLGQDAGELF

v_gene: TRBV6-5
CDR3aa: ASSNQGADTEAF

v_gene: TRBV12-3/TRBV12-4
CDR3aa: ASSFRQDNEQF

v_gene: TRBV7-2
CDR3aa: ASSPTQGAQNEQF

v_gene: TRBV19
CDR3aa: ASSRTGAPNYGYT

v_gene: TRBV9
CDR3aa: ASSVGIAGASSGANVLT

v_gene: TRBV10-3
CDR3aa: AINLRQGDTEAF

v_gene: TRBV9
CDR3aa: ASSVGLFNEQF